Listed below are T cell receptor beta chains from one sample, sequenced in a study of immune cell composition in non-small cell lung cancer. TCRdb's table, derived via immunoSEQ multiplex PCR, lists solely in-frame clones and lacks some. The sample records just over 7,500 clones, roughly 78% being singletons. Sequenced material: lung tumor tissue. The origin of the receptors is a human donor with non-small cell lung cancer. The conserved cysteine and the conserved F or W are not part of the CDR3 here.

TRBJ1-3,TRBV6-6,ASRLLGGVDTIY
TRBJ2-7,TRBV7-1,ASSPLYEQY
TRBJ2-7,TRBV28,ASSFTGPGYEQY
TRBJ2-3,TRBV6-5,ASSLDTTTDTQY
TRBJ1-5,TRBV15,ATSRDAGRNQPQH
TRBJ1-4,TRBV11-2,ASSADRGDEKLF
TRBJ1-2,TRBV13,ASSLAGATGVLYGYT
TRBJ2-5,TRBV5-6,ASSVRDRAAQY
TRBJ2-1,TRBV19,ASRILQGDEQF
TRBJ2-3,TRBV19,ATLGGALGDTQY
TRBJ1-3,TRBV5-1,ASSLGDKEGTIY
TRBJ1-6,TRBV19,ASSIAFISFDSPLH
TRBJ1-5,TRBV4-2,ASSGQGDQPQH
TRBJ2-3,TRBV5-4,ASSLAGGDTQY
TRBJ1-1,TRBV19,ASTYGGSTEAF
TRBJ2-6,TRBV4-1,ASSQVGLADPSGANVLT
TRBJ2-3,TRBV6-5,ASSYTTVAGANTQY
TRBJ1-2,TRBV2,AVQRERGRKGWGYT
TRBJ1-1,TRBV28,ASSLGTGMVEAF
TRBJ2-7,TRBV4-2,ASSQDQGFRLYEQY